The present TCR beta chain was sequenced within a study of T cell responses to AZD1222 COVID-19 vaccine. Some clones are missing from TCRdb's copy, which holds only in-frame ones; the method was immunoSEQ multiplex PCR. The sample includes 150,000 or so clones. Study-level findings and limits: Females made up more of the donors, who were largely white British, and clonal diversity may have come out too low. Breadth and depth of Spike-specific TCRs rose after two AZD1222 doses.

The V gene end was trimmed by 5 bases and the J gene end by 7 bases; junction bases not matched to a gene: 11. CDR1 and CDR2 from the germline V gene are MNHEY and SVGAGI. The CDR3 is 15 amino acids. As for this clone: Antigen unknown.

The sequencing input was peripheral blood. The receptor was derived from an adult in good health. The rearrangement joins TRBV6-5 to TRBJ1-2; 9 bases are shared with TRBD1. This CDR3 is CASSMDRGPTGGYTF. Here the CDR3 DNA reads TGTGCCAGCAGTATGGACAGGGGCCCGACGGGTGGCTACACCTTC.